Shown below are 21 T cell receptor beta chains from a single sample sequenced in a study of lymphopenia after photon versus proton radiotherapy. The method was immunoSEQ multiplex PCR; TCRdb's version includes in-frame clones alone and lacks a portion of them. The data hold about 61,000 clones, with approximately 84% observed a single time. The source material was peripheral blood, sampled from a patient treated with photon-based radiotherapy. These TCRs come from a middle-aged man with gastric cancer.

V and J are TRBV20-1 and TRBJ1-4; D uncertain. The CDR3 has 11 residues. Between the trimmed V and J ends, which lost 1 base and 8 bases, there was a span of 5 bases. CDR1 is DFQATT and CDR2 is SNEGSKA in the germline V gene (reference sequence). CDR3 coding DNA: TGCAGTGCTAGAGCTATAGAAAAACTGTTTTTT. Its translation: CSARAIEKLFF.

CDR3 residues: CASSLTAGLGTEAFF. The CDR3, as DNA: TGTGCCAGCAGCTTAACGGCGGGGCTGGGGACTGAAGCTTTCTTT. V is TRBV7-3 and J is TRBJ1-1, with D possibly TRBD1 on 5 matching bases. The CDR3 extends over 15 amino acids. Trimming stripped 0 bases from V and 5 bases from J, with 13 bases between. Germline lookup yields CDR1 SGHTA and CDR2 FQGTGA.

The CDR3 here is CAWSSGRGNNSPLHF. In nucleotides, the CDR3 is TGTGCCTGGAGTTCGGGCAGGGGAAATAATTCACCCCTCCACTTT. V usage is TRBV30 and J usage is TRBJ1-6; perhaps TRBD1 as D (6 bases). V was cut by 2 bases and J by 5 bases, with 13 bases left in between. The CDR3 sequence is 15 residues long. From germline, CDR1 is GTSNPN and CDR2 SVGIG (reference sequence).

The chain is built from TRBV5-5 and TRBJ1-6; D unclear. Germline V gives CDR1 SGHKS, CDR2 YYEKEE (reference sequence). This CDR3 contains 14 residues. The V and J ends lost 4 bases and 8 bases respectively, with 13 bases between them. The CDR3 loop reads CASSGRPRDSPLHF. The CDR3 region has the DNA TGTGCCAGCAGCGGACGTCCTCGGGATTCACCCCTCCACTTT.

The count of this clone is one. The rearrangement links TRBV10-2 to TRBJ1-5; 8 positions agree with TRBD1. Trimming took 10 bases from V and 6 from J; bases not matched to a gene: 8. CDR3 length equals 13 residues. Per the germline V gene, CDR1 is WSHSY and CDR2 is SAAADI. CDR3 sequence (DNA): TGCGCCATTGGACAGGGCCCTGGTCAGCCCCAGCATTTT. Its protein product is CAIGQGPGQPQHF.

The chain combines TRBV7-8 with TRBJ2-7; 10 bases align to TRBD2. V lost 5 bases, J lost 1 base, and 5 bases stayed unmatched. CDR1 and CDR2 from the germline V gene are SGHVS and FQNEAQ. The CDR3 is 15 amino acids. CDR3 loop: CASSPSGGGSYEQYF. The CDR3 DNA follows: TGTGCCAGCAGCCCCAGCGGGGGGGGGTCCTACGAGCAGTACTTC.

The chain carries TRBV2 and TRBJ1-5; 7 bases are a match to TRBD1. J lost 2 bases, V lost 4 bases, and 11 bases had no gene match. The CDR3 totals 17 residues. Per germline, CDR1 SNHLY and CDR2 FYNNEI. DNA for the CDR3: TGTGCCAGCAGTGCATTAAGACAGGGTGGGGGCAATCAGCCCCAGCATTTT. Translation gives CASSALRQGGGNQPQHF.

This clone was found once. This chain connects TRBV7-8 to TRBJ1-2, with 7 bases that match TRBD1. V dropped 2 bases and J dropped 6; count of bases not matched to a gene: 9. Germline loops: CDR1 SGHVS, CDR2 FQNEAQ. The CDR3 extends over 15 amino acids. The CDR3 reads CASSLPDRQWDGYTF. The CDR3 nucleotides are TGTGCCAGCAGCTTACCGGACAGGCAATGGGATGGCTACACCTTC. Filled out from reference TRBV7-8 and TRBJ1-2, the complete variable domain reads GAGVSQSPRYKVAKRGQDVALRCDPISGHVSLFWYQQALGQGPEFLTYFQNEAQLDKSGLPSDRFFAERPEGSVSTLKIQRTQQEDSAVYLCASSLPDRQWDGYTFGSGTRLTVV.

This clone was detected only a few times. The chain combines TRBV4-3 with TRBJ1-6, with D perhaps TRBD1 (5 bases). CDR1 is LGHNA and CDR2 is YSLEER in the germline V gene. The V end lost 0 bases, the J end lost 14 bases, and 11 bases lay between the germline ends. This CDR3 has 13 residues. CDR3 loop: CASSQDIRGALHF. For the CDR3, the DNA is TGCGCCAGCAGCCAAGATATCAGAGGGGCCCTCCACTTT.

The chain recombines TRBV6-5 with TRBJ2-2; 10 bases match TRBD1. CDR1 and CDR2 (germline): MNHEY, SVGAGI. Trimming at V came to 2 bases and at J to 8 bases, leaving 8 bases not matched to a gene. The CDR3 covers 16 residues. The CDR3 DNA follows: TGTGCCAGCAGTTACCAAGGACAGGGGGGGTCGGGGGAGCTGTTTTTT. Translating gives CASSYQGQGGSGELFF.

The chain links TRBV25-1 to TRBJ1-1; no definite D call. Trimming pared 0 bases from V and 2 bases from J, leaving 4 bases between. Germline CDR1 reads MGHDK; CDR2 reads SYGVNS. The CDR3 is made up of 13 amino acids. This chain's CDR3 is CASSEYLNTEAFF. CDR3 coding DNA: TGTGCCAGCAGTGAATATTTAAACACTGAAGCTTTCTTT.

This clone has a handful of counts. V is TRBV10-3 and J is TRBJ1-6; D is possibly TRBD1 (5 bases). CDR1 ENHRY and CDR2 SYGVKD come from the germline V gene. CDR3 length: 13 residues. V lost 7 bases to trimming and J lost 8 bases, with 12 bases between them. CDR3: CAITLDTDSPLHF. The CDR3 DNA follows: TGTGCCATCACTCTGGACACCGATTCACCCCTCCACTTT.

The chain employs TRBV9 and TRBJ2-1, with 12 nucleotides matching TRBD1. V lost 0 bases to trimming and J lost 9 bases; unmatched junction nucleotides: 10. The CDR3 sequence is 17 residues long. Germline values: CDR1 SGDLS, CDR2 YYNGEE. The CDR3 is CASSVVDVGTGGREQFF. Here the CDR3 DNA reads TGTGCCAGCAGCGTAGTTGATGTGGGGACAGGGGGCCGTGAGCAGTTCTTC. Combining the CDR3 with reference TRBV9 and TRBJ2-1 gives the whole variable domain DSGVTQTPKHLITATGQRVTLRCSPRSGDLSVYWYQQSLDQGLQFLIQYYNGEERAKGNILERFSAQQFPDLHSELNLSSLELGDSALYFCASSVVDVGTGGREQFFGPGTRLTVL.

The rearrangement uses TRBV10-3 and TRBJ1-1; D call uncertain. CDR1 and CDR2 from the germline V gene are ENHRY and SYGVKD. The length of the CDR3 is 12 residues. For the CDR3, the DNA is TGTGCTACGGGGAACCCGAACACTGAAGCTTTCTTT. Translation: CATGNPNTEAFF.

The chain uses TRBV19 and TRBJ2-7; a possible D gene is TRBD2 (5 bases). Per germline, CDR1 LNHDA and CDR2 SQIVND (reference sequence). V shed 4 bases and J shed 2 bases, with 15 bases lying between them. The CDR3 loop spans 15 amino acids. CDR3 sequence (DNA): TGTGCCAGTAGTAAGAGCAGCGGACTCACCTACGAGCAGTACTTC. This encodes CASSKSSGLTYEQYF.

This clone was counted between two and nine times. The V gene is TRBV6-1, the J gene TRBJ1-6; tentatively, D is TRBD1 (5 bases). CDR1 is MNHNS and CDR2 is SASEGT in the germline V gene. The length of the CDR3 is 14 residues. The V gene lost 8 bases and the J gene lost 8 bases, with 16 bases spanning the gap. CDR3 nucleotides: TGTGCCAGCGTAGCGCGGGGGGGATATTCACCCCTCCACTTT. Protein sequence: CASVARGGYSPLHF.

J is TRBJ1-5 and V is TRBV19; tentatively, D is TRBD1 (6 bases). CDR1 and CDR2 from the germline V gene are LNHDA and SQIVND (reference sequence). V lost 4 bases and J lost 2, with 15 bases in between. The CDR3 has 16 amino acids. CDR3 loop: CASSTYRAGGNQPQHF. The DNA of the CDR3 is TGTGCCAGTAGTACATACAGGGCCGGAGGCAATCAGCCCCAGCATTTT.

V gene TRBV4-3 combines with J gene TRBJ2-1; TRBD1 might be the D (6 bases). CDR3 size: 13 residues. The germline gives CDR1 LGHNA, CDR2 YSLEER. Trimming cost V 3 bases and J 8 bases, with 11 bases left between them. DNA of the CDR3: TGCGCCAGCAGCCAGTACAGGGTAGATGAGCAGTTCTTC. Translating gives CASSQYRVDEQFF.

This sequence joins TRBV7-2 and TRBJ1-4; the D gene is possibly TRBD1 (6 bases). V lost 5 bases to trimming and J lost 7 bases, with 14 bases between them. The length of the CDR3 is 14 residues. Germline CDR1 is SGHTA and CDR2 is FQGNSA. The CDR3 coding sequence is TGTGCCAGCAGCGGTGACAGGAGGAGTGAAAAACTGTTTTTT. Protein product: CASSGDRRSEKLFF.

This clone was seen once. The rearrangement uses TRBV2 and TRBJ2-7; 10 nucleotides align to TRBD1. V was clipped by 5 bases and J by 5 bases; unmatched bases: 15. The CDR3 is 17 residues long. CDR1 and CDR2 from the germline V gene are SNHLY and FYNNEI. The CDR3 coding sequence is TGTGCCAGCAGTTTAGGCACCGGGACAGGGGAAGGGAACGAGCAGTACTTC. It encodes CASSLGTGTGEGNEQYF.

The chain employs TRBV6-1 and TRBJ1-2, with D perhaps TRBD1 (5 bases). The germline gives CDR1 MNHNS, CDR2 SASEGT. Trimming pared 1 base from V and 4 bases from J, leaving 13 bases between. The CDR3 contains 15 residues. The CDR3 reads CASSEDTRGPYGYTF. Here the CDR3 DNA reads TGTGCCAGCAGTGAAGATACGAGGGGCCCCTATGGCTACACCTTC.